This TCR beta chain was observed in a study of graft-versus-host responses after intestinal transplantation (dated by TCRdb to about 2021). General notes on the study: The transplants that recipients received were multivisceral, liver-intestinal, or isolated intestinal. Every recipient was given anti-thymocyte globulin induction, followed by approximately 3 years of maintenance tacrolimus and steroids. Bulk TCR-beta CDR3 sequencing was used to track graft-versus-host and host-versus-graft alloreactive T cell clones in the graft, circulation and bone marrow after intestinal transplantation. To identify alloreactive clones, pre-transplant mixed lymphocyte reaction products were sequenced and then compared with unstimulated pre-transplant donor and recipient T cells. Of the 20 to 25 intestinal transplant recipients enrolled in the cohort, one of whom was a retransplant, a few patients without pretransplant specimens were excluded. A peak of at least 4% donor T cells among recipient peripheral blood mononuclear cells was the definition used for donor T cell macrochimerism. Samples from three later patients were sequenced in-house on an Illumina MiSeq with MiXCR processing rather than by the commercial service. The paper's findings and limits, for the study overall: GvH clones were detected in recipient bone marrow, and some appeared earlier in ileal mucosa or blood, consistent with an intestinal mucosal origin. Early after transplant, peak levels of circulating GvH clones were found to be associated with declines in HvG clones. High GvH to HvG T cell clonal ratios were observed in the allografts of patients with donor T cell macrochimerism. The conclusions were limited by the relatively low number and heterogeneity of the intestinal transplant patients.

The library came from the immunoSEQ multiplex PCR assay. In most patients, genomic DNA was isolated using the Qiagen DNeasy Blood and Tissue Kit and sent frozen to Adaptive Biotechnologies for TCR sequencing. For most patients, genomic DNA was subjected to high-throughput TCR-beta CDR3 sequencing by Adaptive Biotechnologies. For the original study's pipeline: TCR sequencing data were retrieved from Adaptive's ImmunoSEQ software for 15 to 20 patients, whereas three other patients were processed with MiXCR and VDJtools. CD4 versus CD8 sorting errors were corrected by removing sequences found in both subsets at a frequency ratio below 5:1. Because the origin of CDR3 nucleotide sequences shared between donor and recipient could not be assigned, those sequences were removed. At least 2-fold expansion over unstimulated cells and a minimum CFSE-low frequency of 0.002% (template counts) or 0.001% (read counts) were required for clones to be classified as alloreactive. Mappable clones were those detected in sequenced pre-transplant spleen, lymph node, or MLR CFSE-low populations of the donor or recipient. Cumulative frequency of alloreactive clones was calculated as a percentage of all sequences weighted by copy number. TCRdb limited this immuneACCESS table to in-frame rearrangements with V and J called. A share of clones is missing; checked studies link under half to unresolved V genes, and the rest is unexplained. V and J calls and clone size are as listed in that table; D and trimming were resolved from the DNA. Counted in this sample were about 100,000 clones; around 91% of them appeared once. 0.18% of the sample is held by the ten biggest clonotypes.

This specimen's time point label, interpreted: cells obtained before transplantation from donor or recipient. CD3+CD4+ and CD3+CD8+ populations were FACS-sorted from unstimulated pre-transplant donor and recipient cells taken from spleen or lymph nodes. About this clone itself: The target of this receptor is not known. No base quality information exists; no much larger clone differs at one position.

The CDR3, from cysteine to phenylalanine, totals 12 residues. Only the CDR3 portion is preserved as DNA: 36 bases, with reading frame beginning at the first base. CDR1 and CDR2 (MNHEY, SVGAGI) derive from the germline V gene. The V and J ends are trimmed by 4 bases and 11 bases, leaving 14 bases between them. This TCR came from a human donor who was the organ donor for an intestinal transplant. Recombination joined TRBV6-5 with TRBJ1-1; D gene: possibly TRBD1, on 5 matching bases. Sequencing was performed on unstimulated CD4+ T cells sorted from spleen or lymph node cells, taken before transplant. In nucleotides, the sequence is TGTGCCAGCAGTTCCCGGCGGGAGGGGGCTTTCTTT. The encoded protein is CASSSRREGAFF.